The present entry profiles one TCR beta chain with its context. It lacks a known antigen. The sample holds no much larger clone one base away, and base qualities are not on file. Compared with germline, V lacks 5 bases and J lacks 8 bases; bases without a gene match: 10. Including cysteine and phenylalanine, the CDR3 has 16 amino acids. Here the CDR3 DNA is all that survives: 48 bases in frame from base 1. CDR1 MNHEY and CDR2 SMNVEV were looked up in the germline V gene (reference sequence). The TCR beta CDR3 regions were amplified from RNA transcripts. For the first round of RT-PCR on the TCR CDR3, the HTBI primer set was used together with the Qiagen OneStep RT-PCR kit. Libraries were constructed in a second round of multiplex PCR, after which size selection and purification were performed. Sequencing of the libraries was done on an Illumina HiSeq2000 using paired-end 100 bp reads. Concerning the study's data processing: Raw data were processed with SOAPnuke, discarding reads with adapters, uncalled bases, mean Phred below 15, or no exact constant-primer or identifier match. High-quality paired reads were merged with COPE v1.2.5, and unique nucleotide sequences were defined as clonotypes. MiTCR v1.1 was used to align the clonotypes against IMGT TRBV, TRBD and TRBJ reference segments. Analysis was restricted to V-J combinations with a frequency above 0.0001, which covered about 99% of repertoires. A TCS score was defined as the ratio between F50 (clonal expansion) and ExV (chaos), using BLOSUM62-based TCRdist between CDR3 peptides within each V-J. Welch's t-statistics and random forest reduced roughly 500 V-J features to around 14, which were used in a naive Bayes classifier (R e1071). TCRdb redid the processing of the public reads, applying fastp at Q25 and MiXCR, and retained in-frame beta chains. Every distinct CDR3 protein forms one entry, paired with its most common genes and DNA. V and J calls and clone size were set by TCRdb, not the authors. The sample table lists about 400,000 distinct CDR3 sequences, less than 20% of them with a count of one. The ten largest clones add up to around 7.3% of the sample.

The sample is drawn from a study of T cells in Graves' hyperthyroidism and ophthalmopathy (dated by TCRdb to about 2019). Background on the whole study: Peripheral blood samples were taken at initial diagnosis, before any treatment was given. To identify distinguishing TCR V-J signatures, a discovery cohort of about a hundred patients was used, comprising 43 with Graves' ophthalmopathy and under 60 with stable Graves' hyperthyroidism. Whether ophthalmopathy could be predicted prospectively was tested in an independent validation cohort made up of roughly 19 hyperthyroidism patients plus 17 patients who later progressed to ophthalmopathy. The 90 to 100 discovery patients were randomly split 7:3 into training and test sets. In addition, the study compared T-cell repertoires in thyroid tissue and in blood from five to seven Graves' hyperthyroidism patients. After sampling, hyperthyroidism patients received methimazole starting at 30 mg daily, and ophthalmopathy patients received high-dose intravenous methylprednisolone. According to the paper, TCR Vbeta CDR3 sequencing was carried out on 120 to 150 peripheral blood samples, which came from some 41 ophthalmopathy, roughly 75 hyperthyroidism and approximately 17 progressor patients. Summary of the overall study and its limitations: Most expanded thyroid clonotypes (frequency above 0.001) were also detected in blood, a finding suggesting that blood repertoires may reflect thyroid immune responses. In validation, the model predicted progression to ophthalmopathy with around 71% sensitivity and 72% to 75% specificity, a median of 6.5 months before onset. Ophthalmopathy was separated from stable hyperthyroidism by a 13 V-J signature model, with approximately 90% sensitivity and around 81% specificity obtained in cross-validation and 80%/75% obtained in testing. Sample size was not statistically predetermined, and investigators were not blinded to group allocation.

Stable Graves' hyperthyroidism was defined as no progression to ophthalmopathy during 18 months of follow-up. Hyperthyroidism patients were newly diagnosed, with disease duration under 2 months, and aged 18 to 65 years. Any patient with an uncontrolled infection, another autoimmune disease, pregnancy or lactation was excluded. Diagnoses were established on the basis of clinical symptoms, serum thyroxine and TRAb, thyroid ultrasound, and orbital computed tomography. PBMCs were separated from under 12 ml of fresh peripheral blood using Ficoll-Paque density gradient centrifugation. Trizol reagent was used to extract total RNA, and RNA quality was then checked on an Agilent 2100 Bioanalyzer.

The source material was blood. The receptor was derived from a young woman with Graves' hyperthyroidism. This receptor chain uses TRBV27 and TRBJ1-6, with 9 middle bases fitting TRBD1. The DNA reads TGTGCCAGCAGTGACCCGGGACAGGGCAGGGATTCACCCCTCCACTTT. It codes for CASSDPGQGRDSPLHF.